These 22 T cell receptor beta chains originate from one sample sequenced in a study of PD-1 blockade in classical Hodgkin lymphoma. Some clones are missing from TCRdb's copy, which holds only in-frame ones; the method was immunoSEQ multiplex PCR. The data hold about 94,000 clones, with roughly 87% observed a single time. Each patient experienced a relapse that followed autologous stem cell transplantation, and brentuximab vedotin exposure varied. The sequences come from peripheral blood mononuclear cells (PBMCs), collected before the second cycle of nivolumab. Receptors were obtained from a human donor with classical Hodgkin lymphoma.

The chain couples TRBV4-1 to TRBJ2-7; no reliable D call. Germline V gene data show CDR1 as MGHRA and CDR2 as YSYEKL. V lost 1 base to trimming and J lost 3 bases, with 13 bases between them. The CDR3 sequence is 15 residues long. DNA of the CDR3: TGCGCCAGCAGCCAAGTGGCCGGTCCCATCTACGAGCAGTACTTC. This gives the protein CASSQVAGPIYEQYF.

The count of this clone is one. This sequence joins TRBV29-1 and TRBJ2-1; 12 bases are shared with TRBD2. V gave up 5 bases and J gave up 8 bases; unmatched junction bases: 4. CDR3 length: 13 residues. CDR1 and CDR2 from the germline V gene are SQVTM and ANQGSEA. CDR3 loop: CSVKLAGGDEQFF. DNA of the CDR3: TGCAGCGTTAAACTAGCGGGAGGTGATGAGCAGTTCTTC.

The chain combines TRBV7-2 with TRBJ1-1; D perhaps matches TRBD1 (5 bases). The germline V gene encodes CDR1 SGHTA and CDR2 FQGNSA. The CDR3 is 13 amino acids. V was trimmed by 5 bases and J by 4 bases, leaving 11 bases between them. CDR3 in DNA: TGTGCCAGCAGCCAGGAAGGGGCCACTGAAGCTTTCTTT. Translating it yields CASSQEGATEAFF.

This clone was observed a handful of times. Other DNA sequences in the same sample also yield this CDR3. This rearrangement joins TRBV5-6 to TRBJ1-3, with D maybe TRBD1 (5 bases). This CDR3 spans 15 amino acids. Germline loops: CDR1 SGHDT, CDR2 YYEEEE. V lost 2 bases and J 4 bases, leaving 13 bases between the germline ends. CDR3: CASSLGSGTGNTIYF. The CDR3 DNA follows: TGTGCCAGCAGCTTAGGTTCCGGGACGGGAAACACCATATATTTT.

The chain's CDR3 is CAISVRDGYEQYF. CDR3 in DNA: TGTGCCATCAGTGTCAGGGACGGCTACGAGCAGTACTTC. The chain has TRBV10-3 and TRBJ2-7; D may correspond to TRBD1 or TRBD2 (5 bases each). Trimming removed 4 bases at V and 3 bases at J, with 10 bases between. This CDR3 comprises 13 residues. Looked up from germline, CDR1 is ENHRY and CDR2 is SYGVKD.

This chain connects TRBV6-5 to TRBJ1-1; D not certain. CDR3 length: 14 amino acids. V lost 0 bases and J 6 bases, leaving 11 bases between the germline ends. The V gene's germline CDR1 is MNHEY and CDR2 SVGAGI. In DNA, the CDR3 is TGTGCCAGCAGTTACTCCCTGGGGAAGGCTGAAGCTTTCTTT. It yields the protein CASSYSLGKAEAFF.

This rearrangement joins TRBV5-6 to TRBJ2-7, with TRBD1 as a possible D gene (6 bases). CDR3 length equals 13 residues. With 4 bases removed from V and 5 bases from J, the gap between germline ends came to 13 bases. The germline gives CDR1 SGHDT, CDR2 YYEEEE. The CDR3 DNA follows: TGTGCCAGCAGCAGGCCAGGGGTGGACGAGCAGTACTTC. It codes for CASSRPGVDEQYF. The variable domain in full, with the rest retrieved from reference TRBV5-6 and TRBJ2-7, is DAGVTQSPTHLIKTRGQQVTLRCSPKSGHDTVSWYQQALGQGPQFIFQYYEEEERQRGNFPDRFSGHQFPNYSSELNVNALLLGDSALYLCASSRPGVDEQYFGPGTRLTVT.

This rearrangement joins TRBV15 to TRBJ2-7; TRBD2 matches at 10 bases. CDR3 length: 13 amino acids. Trimming removed 4 bases from V and 4 bases from J; junction bases left unmatched: 1. The V gene's germline CDR1 is LNHNV and CDR2 YYDKDF (reference sequence). The CDR3 DNA reads TGTGCCACCAGCATGGGACTAGCGTACGAGCAGTACTTC. As protein: CATSMGLAYEQYF.

The CDR3 nucleotides read TGTGCCTGGAGATTTGGACAGGGAGTGAGGCGGTCCTACGAGCAGTACTTC. Protein sequence: CAWRFGQGVRRSYEQYF. The chain combines TRBV30 with TRBJ2-7; TRBD1 matches 8 bases. J was trimmed by 1 base and V by 3 bases; bases with no gene match: 14. CDR3 size: 17 residues. The V gene's germline CDR1 is GTSNPN and CDR2 SVGIG (reference sequence).

The chain joins TRBV25-1 to TRBJ2-7, with a possible D match to TRBD2 (6 bases). This CDR3 spans 15 amino acids. V was clipped by 4 bases and J by 3 bases, with 16 bases between them. CDR1 and CDR2 from the germline V gene are MGHDK and SYGVNS. The CDR3 reads CASSGREYIGYEQYF. CDR3 in DNA: TGTGCCAGCAGTGGGAGGGAGTACATAGGCTACGAGCAGTACTTC.

The sample holds one count of this clone. V usage is TRBV11-3 and J usage is TRBJ2-1; TRBD2 matches 14 bases. The trim removed 5 bases at V and 4 bases at J, leaving 4 bases unmatched. CDR3 length: 16 residues. Per germline, CDR1 SGHNT and CDR2 YENEEA. CDR3 in amino acids: CASSQGTSGGYNEQFF. CDR3 coding DNA: TGTGCCAGCAGCCAAGGGACTAGCGGGGGATACAATGAGCAGTTCTTC. The full variable domain, completed using reference TRBV11-3 and TRBJ2-1, is EAGVVQSPRYKIIEKKQPVAFWCNPISGHNTLYWYLQNLGQGPELLIRYENEEAVDDSQLPKDRFSAERLKGVDSTLKIQPAELGDSAVYLCASSQGTSGGYNEQFFGPGTRLTVL.

The rearrangement uses TRBV6-4 and TRBJ2-2; 12 bases align to TRBD1. Trimming took 3 bases from V and 11 from J; bases not matched to a gene: 10. Germline CDR1 MRHNA, CDR2 SNTAGT. The CDR3 is 16 amino acids. CDR3 sequence (DNA): TGTGCCAGCAGTGAGCTACCGGGACAGGGGGCTCTAGAGCTGTTTTTT. Amino acid sequence: CASSELPGQGALELFF.

This chain joins TRBV19 and TRBJ1-1, with D perhaps TRBD1 (5 bases). The CDR3 contains 15 residues. The V end lost 3 bases, the J end lost 1 base, and 12 bases lay between the germline ends. Germline assignment: CDR1 LNHDA and CDR2 SQIVND (reference sequence). This CDR3 is CASSIYGGRNTEAFF. The CDR3 DNA follows: TGTGCCAGTAGTATCTACGGGGGACGGAACACTGAAGCTTTCTTT.

The chain joins TRBV28 to TRBJ2-2; a weak D match, TRBD2 (7 bases). Germline-derived CDR1 and CDR2 are MDHEN and SYDVKM. This CDR3 has 14 residues. The V end lost 6 bases, the J end lost 0 bases, and 8 bases lay between the germline ends. CDR3 protein: CASSGGPNTGELFF. In DNA, the CDR3 is TGTGCCAGCAGCGGGGGGCCGAACACCGGGGAGCTGTTTTTT.

The chain links TRBV5-6 to TRBJ2-7; 8 positions agree with TRBD1. This CDR3 contains 14 residues. The germline V gene encodes CDR1 SGHDT and CDR2 YYEEEE. V lost 3 bases and J lost 4; bases outside the gene matches: 6. CDR3 nucleotide sequence: TGTGCCAGCAGCTCGGACAGGGTCTTATACGAGCAGTACTTC. It yields the protein CASSSDRVLYEQYF.

A single count supports this clone. The chain employs TRBV10-3 and TRBJ2-7; 13 nucleotides line up with TRBD2. CDR3 length: 14 amino acids. The V and J ends lost 8 bases and 3 bases, in that order; junction bases with no gene match: 4. Looked up from germline, CDR1 is ENHRY and CDR2 is SYGVKD. The CDR3 nucleotides read TGTGCCATCGGACGGACTAGCGGGAGCTACGAGCAGTACTTC. It yields the protein CAIGRTSGSYEQYF.

The chain combines TRBV10-3 with TRBJ1-5, with D tentatively TRBD1 (6 bases). The CDR3 is 12 amino acids. The germline V gene encodes CDR1 ENHRY and CDR2 SYGVKD. The V end lost 9 bases, the J end lost 6 bases, and 12 bases lay between the germline ends. The CDR3 spells CAIGGGGQPQHF. In DNA, the CDR3 is TGTGCCATTGGAGGGGGTGGTCAGCCCCAGCATTTT.

The rearrangement uses TRBV5-1 and TRBJ1-2; the D is unclear. Trimming took off 2 bases at V and 2 bases at J, with 19 bases between the two ends. There are 17 residues in the CDR3. Germline V gene sequence: CDR1 SGHRS, CDR2 YFSETQ. DNA of the CDR3: TGCGCCAGCAGCTTATTCAGCGGGCTCCTTCTCAACTATGGCTACACCTTC. Translated: CASSLFSGLLLNYGYTF. Full variable domain (missing parts from reference TRBV5-1 and TRBJ1-2): KAGVTQTPRYLIKTRGQQVTLSCSPISGHRSVSWYQQTPGQGLQFLFEYFSETQRNKGNFPGRFSGRQFSNSRSEMNVSTLELGDSALYLCASSLFSGLLLNYGYTFGSGTRLTVV.

This clone occurred once. CDR3 sequence reads: CASSFYSNTGELFF. The DNA of the CDR3 is TGTGCCAGCAGTTTCTACTCGAACACCGGGGAGCTGTTTTTT. The chain links TRBV27 to TRBJ2-2; no clear D. V was cut by 3 bases and J by 0 bases, with 5 bases left in between. The length of the CDR3 is 14 residues. Germline CDR1 is MNHEY and CDR2 is SMNVEV (reference sequence).

V gene TRBV5-1 combines with J gene TRBJ1-1, with 8 bases identical to TRBD1. This CDR3 is built from 14 residues. In germline, CDR1 is SGHRS, CDR2 YFSETQ. V lost 5 bases, J lost 1 base, and 4 bases stayed unmatched. This CDR3 is CASSPTGGNTEAFF. The CDR3 coding sequence is TGCGCCAGCAGTCCCACAGGGGGGAACACTGAAGCTTTCTTT.

The J gene is TRBJ1-5, the V gene TRBV18; TRBD1 matches at 8 bases. V shed 3 bases and J 4 bases; nucleotides not matched to a gene: 2. The V gene's germline CDR1 is KGHSH and CDR2 LQKENI. The CDR3 sequence is 14 residues long. CDR3 in DNA: TGTGCCAGCTCACCCGGACAGGGAAATCAGCCCCAGCATTTT. Translation gives CASSPGQGNQPQHF.

The J gene is TRBJ2-1, the V gene TRBV4-1; the D is unclear. There are 16 residues in the CDR3. Germline CDR1 and CDR2: MGHRA and YSYEKL. Deletions cut 1 base from V and 0 bases from J, with 10 bases between. CDR3 residues: CASSQVGRSSYNEQFF. The CDR3 DNA sequence: TGCGCCAGCAGCCAAGTTGGCCGCAGCTCCTACAATGAGCAGTTCTTC.